The sequence of this T cell receptor beta chain was determined in a study of a mutant IDH1 vaccine in newly diagnosed glioma. The table came from immunoSEQ multiplex PCR; TCRdb's copy has only in-frame clones and leaves some out. The sample records just under 95,000 clones, 83% being singletons. Time point of the sample: baseline, week 1 (first vaccination visit). Sample treatment: pre-vaccination baseline after standard-of-care therapy. Trimming shortened V by 8 bases and J by 3 bases, and 13 bases separated the two germline ends. The CDR3 is 13 residues long. Germline CDR1 is MNHEY and CDR2 is SVGAGI.

The sequenced sample was PBMCs, obtained from a glioma patient treated with radiotherapy, temozolomide or both. The rearrangement links TRBV6-5 to TRBJ1-1, with D perhaps matching TRBD1 (5 bases). This TCR derives from a woman aged 50 to 60 with glioma. CDR3 in DNA: TGTGCCAGCGGTCGGGGCAAGGACACTGAAGCTTTCTTT. As protein: CASGRGKDTEAFF.